A single sample is the source of the 6 T cell receptor beta chains below, sequenced in a study of regulatory T cells in long-lasting Graves disease. Time point defined: newly diagnosed GD, antithyroid drugs for less than 3 months. RNA extracted from PBMCs served as the sequencing template. Arm-PCR of CDR3 regions with iRepertoire HTBI primers generated TCR beta libraries. TCRdb recomputed calls from the multiplex PCR reads with MiXCR, one row per CDR3 protein. The sample lists fewer than 650,000 distinct CDR3 sequences; about 15% were seen once. A further study also used this sample, focusing on T cells in Graves' hyperthyroidism and ophthalmopathy.

The sequencing used peripheral blood mononuclear cells (PBMCs), collected at new diagnosis, from a patient treated with antithyroid drugs. All receptors derive from a woman in her 30s with Graves disease.

The table lists this clonotype with a few counts. V usage is TRBV5-6 and J usage is TRBJ2-1; D is possibly TRBD2 (6 bases). Germline V gene lookup returns CDR1 SGHDT and CDR2 YYEEEE. V was cut by 3 bases and J by 5 bases, with 18 bases left in between. The CDR3 is 16 residues long. Written as DNA, the CDR3 is TGTGCCAGCAGCTCGGGGCCGGGGACTGGAAACAATGAGCAGTTCTTC. This sequence encodes CASSSGPGTGNNEQFF.

Many counts were recorded for this clonotype. This chain connects TRBV6-2 or TRBV6-3 to TRBJ2-7, with TRBD1 matching 10 bases. There are 16 residues in the CDR3. With V trimmed by 6 bases and J by 2 bases, 10 bases remained unmatched. Germline V lookup: CDR1 MNHEY, CDR2 SVGEGT. CDR3 in amino acids: CASRPFGQGGTYEQYF. In nucleotides, the CDR3 is TGTGCCAGCAGACCCTTTGGACAGGGGGGGACCTACGAGCAGTACTTC.

This clonotype was observed a handful of times. The chain couples TRBV13 to TRBJ2-1; D may be TRBD1 or TRBD2 (5 bases each). Germline V CDR1 and CDR2: PRHDT, FYEKMQ (reference sequence). The length of the CDR3 is 14 residues. V lost 5 bases and J 5 bases, leaving 13 bases between the germline ends. In DNA, the CDR3 is TGTGCCAGCAGCCTTAACCGGGGCCACAATGAGCAGTTCTTC. This codes for CASSLNRGHNEQFF.

This chain links TRBV10-3 with TRBJ2-1; D may correspond to TRBD1 or TRBD2 (6 bases each). The CDR3 has 19 residues. The V gene lost 0 bases and the J gene lost 1 base, with 19 bases spanning the gap. The V gene's germline CDR1 is ENHRY and CDR2 SYGVKD. The CDR3 nucleotides are TGTGCCATCAGTGAGTCCGGGGGCAGTGGGAGGTTATCCTACAATGAGCAGTTCTTC. This codes for CAISESGGSGRLSYNEQFF.

The CDR3 region has the DNA TGCGCCAGCAGCCAAGACGGGTTGGTTCGACAGCCCCAGCATTTT. As protein: CASSQDGLVRQPQHF. V and J are TRBV4-1 and TRBJ1-5, with D unresolved. From germline, CDR1 is MGHRA and CDR2 YSYEKL. CDR3 size: 15 residues. Between the trimmed V and J ends, which lost 0 bases and 7 bases, there was a span of 13 bases.

The J gene is TRBJ2-7, the V gene TRBV11-2; D may be TRBD1 (6 bases). The germline gives CDR1 SGHAT, CDR2 FQNNGV. The CDR3 covers 15 residues. V was trimmed by 4 bases and J by 4 bases, leaving 17 bases between them. The CDR3, as DNA: TGTGCCAGCAGCTCACCGGGACAAAAAAGGTACGAGCAGTACTTC. Protein product: CASSSPGQKRYEQYF.